This entry lists 30 T cell receptor beta chains sequenced from one sample in a study of shared clonotypes between healthy human individuals. TCRdb keeps only in-frame clones here, not all; method: immunoSEQ multiplex PCR. The sample lists about 2.4 million clones, approximately 92% occurring once. Sequencing input: naive CD4+ T cells sorted from blood. The subset was: CD45RA+ positively selected. The receptors were gathered from a man aged 18 to 30 in good health.

The V and J genes are TRBV7-2 and TRBJ2-3, with 8 bases fitting TRBD2. The CDR3 covers 14 residues. J was trimmed by 4 bases and V by 4 bases; bases with no gene match: 4. Looked up from germline, CDR1 is SGHTA and CDR2 is FQGNSA. CDR3 residues: CASSSGLGADTQYF. DNA for the CDR3: TGTGCCAGCAGCTCGGGACTAGGGGCAGATACGCAGTATTTT.

This clone was seen a handful of times. The chain is built from TRBV30 and TRBJ1-4; no reliable D call. Germline V gene sequence: CDR1 GTSNPN, CDR2 SVGIG (reference sequence). This CDR3 has 14 amino acids. Trimming removed 0 bases from V and 0 bases from J, with 5 bases in between. This chain's CDR3 is CAWSVRSTNEKLFF. CDR3 sequence (DNA): TGTGCCTGGAGTGTACGCTCAACTAATGAAAAACTGTTTTTT.

This chain connects TRBV7-9 to TRBJ2-5, with 10 bases aligning to TRBD2. The end of the DNA is better explained by TRBJ2-7, so the J call may be wrong. This CDR3 is built from 15 residues. Germline values: CDR1 SEHNR, CDR2 FQNEAQ (reference sequence). Written as DNA, the CDR3 is TGTGCCAGCAGCCGGAGTCTAGCGGGAGACGACGAGCAGTACTTC. Protein product: CASSRSLAGDDEQYF.

This CDR3 reads CASSLAQDSISWYNSPLHF. Written as DNA, the CDR3 is TGTGCCAGCAGCTTAGCCCAGGACAGCATATCCTGGTATAATTCACCCCTCCACTTT. This sequence joins TRBV7-9 and TRBJ1-6, with D possibly being TRBD1 (6 bases). V was trimmed by 0 bases and J by 4 bases, leaving 19 bases between them. This CDR3 comprises 19 residues. Germline V CDR1 and CDR2: SEHNR, FQNEAQ (reference sequence).

The chain's CDR3 is CASSPGGRIEKLFF. The CDR3 DNA is TGTGCCAGCAGCCCAGGTGGGCGCATAGAAAAACTGTTTTTT. The J gene is TRBJ1-4, the V gene TRBV25-1; D gene uncertain. The CDR3 covers 14 residues. Trimming took 6 bases from V and 8 from J, leaving 16 bases between them. Germline V CDR1 and CDR2: MGHDK, SYGVNS.

In the case of this clone: A much larger clone lies one base from this, so it may be a read error. The identical CDR3 is also encoded by other nucleotide sequences in the sample. The rearrangement joins TRBV7-8 to TRBJ1-1, with D uncertain. V lost 1 base, J lost 1 base, and 4 bases lay in between. This CDR3 is 13 amino acids long. Germline CDR1 SGHVS, CDR2 FQNEAQ. The CDR3 reads CASSLEENTEAFF. The CDR3 region has the DNA TGTGCCAGCAGCTTAGAAGAGAACACTGAAGCTTTCTTT.

V and J are TRBV4-1 and TRBJ2-5; 12 nucleotides match TRBD2. There are 17 residues in the CDR3. The germline V gene has CDR1 MGHRA and CDR2 YSYEKL. V lost 0 bases and J lost 5; bases outside the gene matches: 7. For the CDR3, the DNA is TGCGCCAGCAGCCAAGAGGCTAGCGGGGGGGCTCGGGAGACCCAGTACTTC. Its translation: CASSQEASGGARETQYF.

The rearrangement joins TRBV6-1 to TRBJ2-5; maybe TRBD2 (7 bases). Germline lookup yields CDR1 MNHNS and CDR2 SASEGT. The CDR3 spans 14 residues. V was shortened by 6 bases and J by 5 bases, with 16 bases between the two germline ends. CDR3 bases: TGTGCCAGCAGCGGAACTTGGGGGGGCGAGACCCAGTACTTC. Residues: CASSGTWGGETQYF.

As concerns this clone: The sample carries other DNA sequences with the same CDR3. This sequence joins TRBV9 and TRBJ2-3, with unresolved D. The CDR3 has 13 residues. Trimming shortened V by 2 bases and J by 0 bases, and 4 bases separated the two germline ends. Germline V gene sequence: CDR1 SGDLS, CDR2 YYNGEE. The chain's CDR3 is CASSVDSTDTQYF. In nucleotides, the CDR3 is TGTGCCAGCAGCGTGGATAGCACAGATACGCAGTATTTT.

The chain recombines TRBV15 with TRBJ2-1, with no clear D. The germline CDR1 and CDR2 sequences are LNHNV and YYDKDF (reference sequence). The V end was cut by 0 bases, the J end by 0 bases, with 30 bases between. The CDR3 runs 23 residues. This CDR3 is CATSRESLAVLLLKGSSYNEQFF. CDR3 sequence (DNA): TGTGCCACCAGCAGAGAAAGTTTGGCAGTCTTACTTCTTAAAGGAAGCTCCTACAATGAGCAGTTCTTC.

The J gene is TRBJ2-5, the V gene TRBV5-4; TRBD2 matches at 8 bases. This CDR3 contains 16 residues. Losses at the gene ends were 2 bases for V and 4 bases for J; bases not matched to a gene: 10. Germline-derived CDR1 and CDR2 are SGHNT and YYREEE (reference sequence). CDR3 sequence: CASSFGGATSAETQYF. The CDR3, as DNA: TGTGCCAGCAGCTTTGGGGGGGCGACTAGCGCAGAGACCCAGTACTTC.

The count of this clone is one. The DNA of the CDR3 is TGTGCCAGCAGCCAAGTTGGCGGGAGGGCCTACGAGCAGTACTTC. Its protein product is CASSQVGGRAYEQYF. The chain combines TRBV14 with TRBJ2-7; 9 bases are a match to TRBD2. Germline V CDR1 and CDR2: SGHDN, FVKESK. V gave up 1 base and J gave up 2 bases; unmatched junction bases: 3. The CDR3 consists of 15 residues.

The V gene is TRBV10-1, the J gene TRBJ1-1, with D unresolved. The length of the CDR3 is 20 residues. Germline CDR1 is WNHNN and CDR2 is SYGVQD (reference sequence). V gave up 2 bases and J gave up 0 bases, with 25 bases separating them. Here the CDR3 DNA reads TGCGCCAGCAGTGAGGTTCAGAAAATGAGTTCCCCGATGTTGAACACTGAAGCTTTCTTT. Protein sequence: CASSEVQKMSSPMLNTEAFF.

The chain recombines TRBV5-1 with TRBJ2-5, with 7 bases fitting TRBD1. This CDR3 region has 17 residues. CDR1 is SGHRS, CDR2 YFSETQ, per germline. The V and J ends lost 0 bases and 6 bases, in that order; junction bases with no gene match: 14. CDR3 nucleotide sequence: TGCGCCAGCAGCTTGGCCGGAGTTTCTGGGACAGAAAAGACCCAGTACTTC. It specifies CASSLAGVSGTEKTQYF.

A remark on this clone: The same CDR3 can be traced to other DNA sequences in this sample. The chain combines TRBV4-1 with TRBJ2-7, with a possible D match to TRBD1 (5 bases). Germline CDR1 is MGHRA and CDR2 is YSYEKL. V lost 0 bases, J lost 7 bases, and 10 bases lay in between. The CDR3 runs 13 residues. CDR3 DNA: TGCGCCAGCAGCCAAGATGCAGGGCGGGAGCAGTACTTC. This gives the protein CASSQDAGREQYF.

The genes are TRBV27 and TRBJ1-1; 7 bases are shared with TRBD1. V gave up 4 bases and J gave up 3 bases; unmatched junction bases: 8. Per germline, CDR1 MNHEY and CDR2 SMNVEV (reference sequence). The CDR3 sequence is 15 residues long. The DNA for the CDR3 is TGTGCCAGCAGTTCCTCGGACAGGAAGTACACTGAAGCTTTCTTT. This codes for CASSSSDRKYTEAFF.

The chain combines TRBV13 with TRBJ2-2; D unclear. V lost 0 bases and J lost 3, with 5 bases in between. Germline V gives CDR1 PRHDT, CDR2 FYEKMQ (reference sequence). This CDR3 comprises 14 residues. CDR3 amino acids: CASSLGQYTGELFF. CDR3 nucleotides: TGTGCCAGCAGCTTAGGACAGTACACCGGGGAGCTGTTTTTT.

V gene TRBV12-1 combines with J gene TRBJ1-1; TRBD1 reflects the table's D call only, with no check against the DNA. TRBV12-1 corresponds to a pseudogene. The CDR3 consists of 13 residues. This CDR3 reads CASSFVGATEAFF. The CDR3 bases are TGTGCCAGCAGCTTTGTGGGGGCTACTGAAGCTTTCTTT.

J is TRBJ1-2 and V is TRBV28; the D is unclear. CDR1 is MDHEN, CDR2 SYDVKM, per germline. Between the trimmed V and J ends, which lost 3 bases and 6 bases, there was a span of 8 bases. The CDR3 length is 12 residues. The CDR3 here is CASSFFGDGYTF. CDR3 coding DNA: TGTGCCAGCAGTTTCTTCGGGGATGGCTACACCTTC.

The V gene is TRBV2, the J gene TRBJ2-3; 7 bases fit TRBD2. V dropped 5 bases and J dropped 3; count of bases not matched to a gene: 5. CDR1 is SNHLY, CDR2 FYNNEI, per germline. This CDR3 region has 14 residues. The CDR3, as DNA: TGTGCCAGCAGTCCGGTACTAGCGACAGATACGCAGTATTTT. This encodes CASSPVLATDTQYF.

The chain couples TRBV7-2 to TRBJ1-2; no reliable D call. V was trimmed by 5 bases and J by 6 bases, leaving 13 bases between them. The CDR3 spans 13 residues. Germline CDR1 reads SGHTA; CDR2 reads FQGNSA. The CDR3 nucleotides read TGTGCCAGCAGCGTGCTGGAAGTGAATGGCTACACCTTC. Amino acid sequence: CASSVLEVNGYTF.

A word on this clone: Additional DNA sequences in this sample encode the identical CDR3. V gene TRBV28 combines with J gene TRBJ2-3, with 13 bases lining up with TRBD2. Germline CDR1 MDHEN, CDR2 SYDVKM. The trim removed 4 bases at V and 6 bases at J, leaving 4 bases unmatched. The CDR3 is 15 residues long. CDR3 amino acids: CASSSPGLAGDTQYF. The DNA of the CDR3 is TGTGCCAGCAGTTCCCCGGGACTAGCGGGGGATACGCAGTATTTT.

CDR3 sequence reads: CASSFKGGQETQYF. CDR3 DNA sequence: TGTGCCAGCAGCTTTAAGGGGGGCCAAGAGACCCAGTACTTC. The chain has TRBV7-2 and TRBJ2-5; D is possibly TRBD1 or TRBD2 (6 bases each). Trimming took 3 bases from V and 1 from J, leaving 9 bases between them. The germline V gene has CDR1 SGHTA and CDR2 FQGNSA. The CDR3 spans 14 residues.

The J gene is TRBJ2-4, the V gene TRBV9, with D possibly being TRBD1 (7 bases). Between the trimmed V and J ends, which lost 2 bases and 4 bases, there was a span of 13 bases. The CDR3 runs to 15 residues. Per germline, CDR1 SGDLS and CDR2 YYNGEE. The CDR3 DNA sequence: TGTGCCAGCAGCGTGGAGGGGGCTAGTAAAAACATTCAGTACTTC. Encoded protein: CASSVEGASKNIQYF. Full variable domain (rest looked up from reference TRBV9 and TRBJ2-4): DSGVTQTPKHLITATGQRVTLRCSPRSGDLSVYWYQQSLDQGLQFLIQYYNGEERAKGNILERFSAQQFPDLHSELNLSSLELGDSALYFCASSVEGASKNIQYFGAGTRLSVL.

This chain joins TRBV7-9 and TRBJ2-3, with TRBD1 matching 9 bases. This CDR3 has 15 residues. Trimming took 5 bases from V and 5 from J; bases not matched to a gene: 8. Germline V gives CDR1 SEHNR, CDR2 FQNEAQ (reference sequence). This CDR3 is CASSRRTGAGDTQYF. DNA for the CDR3: TGTGCCAGCAGCCGGAGGACAGGGGCTGGAGATACGCAGTATTTT.

The CDR3 coding sequence is TGTGCCAGCAGCGTAGACTACAATGAGCAGTTCTTC. This gives the protein CASSVDYNEQFF. The chain couples TRBV7-2 to TRBJ2-1; D remains ambiguous. The germline gives CDR1 SGHTA, CDR2 FQGNSA. The CDR3 runs to 12 residues. The V and J ends lost 5 bases and 3 bases respectively, with 5 bases between them. The complete variable domain, with remaining parts taken from reference TRBV7-2 and TRBJ2-1, reads GAGVSQSPSNKVTEKGKDVELRCDPISGHTALYWYRQSLGQGLEFLIYFQGNSAPDKSGLPSDRFSAERTGGSVSTLTIQRTQQEDSAVYLCASSVDYNEQFFGPGTRLTVL.

The chain employs TRBV18 and TRBJ2-7, with D possibly matching TRBD1 (5 bases). This CDR3 has 13 amino acids. CDR1 is KGHSH and CDR2 is LQKENI in the germline V gene. With 5 bases removed from V and 2 bases from J, the gap between germline ends came to 10 bases. The CDR3 DNA follows: TGTGCCAGCTCAGAAGACAGAACCTACGAGCAGTACTTC. Protein sequence: CASSEDRTYEQYF.

CDR3 nucleotide sequence: TGTGCCAGCAGCCCCCGGCTATTGAGCTCTGGAGAGACCCAGTACTTC. Its protein is CASSPRLLSSGETQYF. The chain has TRBV9 and TRBJ2-5; D remains unclear. The germline V and J ends were trimmed by 4 bases and 4 bases, with 20 bases remaining between them. In germline, CDR1 is SGDLS, CDR2 YYNGEE. The CDR3 loop spans 16 amino acids.

This chain joins TRBV7-8 and TRBJ2-7; 7 nucleotides match TRBD1. The CDR3 consists of 14 residues. V shed 6 bases, J shed 2 bases, and the junction held 7 bases outside the gene matches. The germline gives CDR1 SGHVS, CDR2 FQNEAQ. CDR3 nucleotides: TGTGCCAGCAGTGGCCGGGACAGCACCTACGAGCAGTACTTC. Translated: CASSGRDSTYEQYF. The complete variable domain, with remaining parts taken from reference TRBV7-8 and TRBJ2-7, reads GAGVSQSPRYKVAKRGQDVALRCDPISGHVSLFWYQQALGQGPEFLTYFQNEAQLDKSGLPSDRFFAERPEGSVSTLKIQRTQQEDSAVYLCASSGRDSTYEQYFGPGTRLTVT.

CDR3 region: CASSLGQGRKFEQFF. The CDR3 bases are TGTGCCAGCAGCCTGGGACAGGGAAGAAAGTTTGAGCAGTTCTTC. V gene TRBV28 combines with J gene TRBJ2-1; 9 nucleotides match TRBD1. V was pared by 6 bases and J by 9 bases, with 12 bases of the junction left unmatched. CDR3 length: 15 amino acids. Per germline, CDR1 MDHEN and CDR2 SYDVKM.